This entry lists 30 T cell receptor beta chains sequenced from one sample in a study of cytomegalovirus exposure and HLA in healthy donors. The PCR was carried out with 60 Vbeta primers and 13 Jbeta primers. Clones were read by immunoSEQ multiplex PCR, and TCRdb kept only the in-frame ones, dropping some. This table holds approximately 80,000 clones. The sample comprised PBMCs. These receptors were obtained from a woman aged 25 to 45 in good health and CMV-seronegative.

This CDR3 is CASSQGSQGTYEQYF. The CDR3, as DNA: TGCGCCAGCAGCCAAGGCTCACAGGGAACCTACGAGCAGTACTTC. This chain links TRBV4-1 with TRBJ2-7, with D perhaps TRBD1 (6 bases). Trimming pared 1 base from V and 2 bases from J, leaving 12 bases between. The CDR3 has 15 residues. Germline V gene sequence: CDR1 MGHRA, CDR2 YSYEKL.

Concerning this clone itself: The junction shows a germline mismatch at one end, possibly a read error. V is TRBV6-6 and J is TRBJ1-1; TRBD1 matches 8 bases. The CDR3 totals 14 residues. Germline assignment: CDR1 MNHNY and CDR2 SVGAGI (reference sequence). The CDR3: CASSYSSTGAEDFF. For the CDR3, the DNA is TGTGCCAGCAGTTACTCTTCGACAGGGGCTGAAGATTTCTTT.

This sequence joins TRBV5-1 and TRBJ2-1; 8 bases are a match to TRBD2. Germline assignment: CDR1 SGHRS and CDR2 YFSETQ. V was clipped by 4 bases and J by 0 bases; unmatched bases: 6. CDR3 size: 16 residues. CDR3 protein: CASSTLLAGSYNEQFF. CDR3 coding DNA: TGCGCCAGCAGCACCCTGCTAGCGGGCTCCTACAATGAGCAGTTCTTC.

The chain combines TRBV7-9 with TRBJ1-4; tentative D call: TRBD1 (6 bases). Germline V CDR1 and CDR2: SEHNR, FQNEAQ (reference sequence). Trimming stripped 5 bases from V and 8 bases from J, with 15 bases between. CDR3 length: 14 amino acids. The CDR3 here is CASSATGPVEKLFF. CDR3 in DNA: TGTGCCAGCAGCGCGACAGGTCCGGTCGAAAAACTGTTTTTT.

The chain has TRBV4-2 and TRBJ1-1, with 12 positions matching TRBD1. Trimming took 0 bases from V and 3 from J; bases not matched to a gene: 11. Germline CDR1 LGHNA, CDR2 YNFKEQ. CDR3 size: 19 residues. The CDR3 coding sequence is TGTGCCAGCAGCCAAGAGGGGCACGGGACAGGGGGCGAAGACACTGAAGCTTTCTTT. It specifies CASSQEGHGTGGEDTEAFF.

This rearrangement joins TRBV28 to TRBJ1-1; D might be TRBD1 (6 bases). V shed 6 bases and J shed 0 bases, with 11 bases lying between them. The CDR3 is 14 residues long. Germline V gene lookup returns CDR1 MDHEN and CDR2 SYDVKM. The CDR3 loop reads CASRPDSLNTEAFF. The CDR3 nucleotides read TGTGCCAGCAGACCGGACAGCTTGAACACTGAAGCTTTCTTT.

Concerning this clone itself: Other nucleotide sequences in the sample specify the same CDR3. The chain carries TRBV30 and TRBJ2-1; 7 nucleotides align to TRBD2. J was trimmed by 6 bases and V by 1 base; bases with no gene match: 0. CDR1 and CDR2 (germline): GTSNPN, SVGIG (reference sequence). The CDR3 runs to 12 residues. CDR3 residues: CAWSGGGNEQFF. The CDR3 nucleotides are TGTGCCTGGAGTGGGGGGGGCAATGAGCAGTTCTTC.

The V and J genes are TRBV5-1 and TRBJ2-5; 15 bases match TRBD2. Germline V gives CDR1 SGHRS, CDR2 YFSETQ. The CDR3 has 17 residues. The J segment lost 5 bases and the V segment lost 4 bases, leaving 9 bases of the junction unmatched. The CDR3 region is CASSPGLAGGLGETQYF. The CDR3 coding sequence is TGCGCCAGCAGCCCGGGACTAGCGGGGGGATTGGGGGAGACCCAGTACTTC. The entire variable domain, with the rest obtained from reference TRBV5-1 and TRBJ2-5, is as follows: KAGVTQTPRYLIKTRGQQVTLSCSPISGHRSVSWYQQTPGQGLQFLFEYFSETQRNKGNFPGRFSGRQFSNSRSEMNVSTLELGDSALYLCASSPGLAGGLGETQYFGPGTRLLVL.

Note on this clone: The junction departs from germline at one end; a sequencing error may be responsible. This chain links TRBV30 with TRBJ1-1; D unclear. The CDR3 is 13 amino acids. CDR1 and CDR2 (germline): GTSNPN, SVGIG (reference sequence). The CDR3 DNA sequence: TGTGCCTGGAGTGTACTCGCGGGTTCTGAAGATTTCTTT. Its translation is CAWSVLAGSEDFF.

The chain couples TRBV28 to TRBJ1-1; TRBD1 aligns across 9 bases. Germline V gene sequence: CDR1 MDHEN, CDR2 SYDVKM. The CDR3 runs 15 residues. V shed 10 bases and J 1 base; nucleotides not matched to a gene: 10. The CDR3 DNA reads TGTGCCACCTTCCGGGACAGGGTATCGAACACTGAAGCTTTCTTT. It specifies CATFRDRVSNTEAFF.

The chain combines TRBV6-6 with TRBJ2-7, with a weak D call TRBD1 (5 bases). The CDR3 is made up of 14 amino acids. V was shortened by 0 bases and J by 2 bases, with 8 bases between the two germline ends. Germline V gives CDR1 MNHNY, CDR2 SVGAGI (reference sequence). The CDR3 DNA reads TGTGCCAGCAGTTACTCTCCAGGGACCTACGAGCAGTACTTC. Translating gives CASSYSPGTYEQYF.

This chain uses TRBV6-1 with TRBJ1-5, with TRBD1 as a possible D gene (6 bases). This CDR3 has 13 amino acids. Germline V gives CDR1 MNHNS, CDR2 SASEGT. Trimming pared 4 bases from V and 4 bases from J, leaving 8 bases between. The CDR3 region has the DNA TGTGCCAGCAGTGTCCAGGGGAATCAGCCCCAGCATTTT. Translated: CASSVQGNQPQHF.

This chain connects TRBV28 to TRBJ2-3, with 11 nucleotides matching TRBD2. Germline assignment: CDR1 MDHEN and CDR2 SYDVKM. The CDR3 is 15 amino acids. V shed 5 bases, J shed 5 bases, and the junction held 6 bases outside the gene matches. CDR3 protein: CASSTSGSSGDTQYF. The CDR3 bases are TGTGCCAGCAGTACTAGCGGGAGCTCGGGAGATACGCAGTATTTT.

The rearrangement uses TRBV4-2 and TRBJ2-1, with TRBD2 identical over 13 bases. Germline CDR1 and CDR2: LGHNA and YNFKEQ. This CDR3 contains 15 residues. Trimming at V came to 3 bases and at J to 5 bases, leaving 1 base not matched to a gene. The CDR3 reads CASSQGTSGNNEQFF. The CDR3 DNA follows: TGTGCCAGCAGCCAGGGGACTAGCGGGAACAATGAGCAGTTCTTC.

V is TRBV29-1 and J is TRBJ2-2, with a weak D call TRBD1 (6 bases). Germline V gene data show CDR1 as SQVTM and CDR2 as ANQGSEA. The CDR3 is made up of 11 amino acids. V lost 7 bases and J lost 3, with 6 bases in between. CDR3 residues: CSAGDTGELFF. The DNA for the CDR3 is TGCAGCGCAGGGGACACCGGGGAGCTGTTTTTT.

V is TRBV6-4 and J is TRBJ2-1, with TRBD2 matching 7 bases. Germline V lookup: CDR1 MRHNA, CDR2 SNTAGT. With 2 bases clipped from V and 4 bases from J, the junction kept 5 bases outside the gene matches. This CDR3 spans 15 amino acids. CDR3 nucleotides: TGTGCCAGCAGTGACATGGCGGGGGATTACAATGAGCAGTTCTTC. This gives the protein CASSDMAGDYNEQFF.

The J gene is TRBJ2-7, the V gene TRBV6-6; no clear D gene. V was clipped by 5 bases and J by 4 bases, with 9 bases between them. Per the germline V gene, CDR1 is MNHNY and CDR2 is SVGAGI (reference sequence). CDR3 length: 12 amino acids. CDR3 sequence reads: CASSPSGYEQYF. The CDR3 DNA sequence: TGTGCCAGCAGTCCATCCGGTTACGAGCAGTACTTC.

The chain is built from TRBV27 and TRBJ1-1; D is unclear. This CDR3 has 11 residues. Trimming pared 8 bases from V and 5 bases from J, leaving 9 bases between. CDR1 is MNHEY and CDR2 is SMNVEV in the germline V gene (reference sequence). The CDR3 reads CASGPGTEAFF. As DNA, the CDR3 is TGTGCCAGCGGCCCGGGAACTGAAGCTTTCTTT.

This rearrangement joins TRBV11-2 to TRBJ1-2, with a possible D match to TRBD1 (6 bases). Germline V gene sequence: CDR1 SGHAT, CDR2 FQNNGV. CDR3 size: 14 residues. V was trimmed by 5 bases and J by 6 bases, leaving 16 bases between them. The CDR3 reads CASSAKGGVDGYTF. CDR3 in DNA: TGTGCCAGCAGCGCAAAAGGGGGGGTTGATGGCTACACCTTC.

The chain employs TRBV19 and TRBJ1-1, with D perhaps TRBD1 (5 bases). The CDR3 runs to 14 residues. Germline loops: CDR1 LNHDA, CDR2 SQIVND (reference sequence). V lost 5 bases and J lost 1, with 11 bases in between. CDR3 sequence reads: CASSPQGWNTEAFF. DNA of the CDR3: TGTGCCAGTAGTCCCCAGGGTTGGAACACTGAAGCTTTCTTT.

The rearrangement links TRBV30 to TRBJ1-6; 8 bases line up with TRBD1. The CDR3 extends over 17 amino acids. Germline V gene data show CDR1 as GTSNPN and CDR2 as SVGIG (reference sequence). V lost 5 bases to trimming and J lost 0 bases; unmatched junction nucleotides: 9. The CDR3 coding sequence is TGTGCCTGGTCGATAGACAGGGGAGTCTCCTATAATTCACCCCTCCACTTT. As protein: CAWSIDRGVSYNSPLHF.

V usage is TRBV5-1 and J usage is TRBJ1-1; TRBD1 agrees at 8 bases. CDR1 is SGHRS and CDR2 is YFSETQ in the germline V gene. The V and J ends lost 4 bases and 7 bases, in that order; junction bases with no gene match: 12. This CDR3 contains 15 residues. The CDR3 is CASSLDPTGGVEAFF. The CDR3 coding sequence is TGCGCCAGCAGCCTAGACCCAACAGGGGGGGTTGAAGCTTTCTTT.

The CDR3 DNA follows: TGTGCAAGTCGCTTAGAGGGGGCCAGGAACTATGGCTACACCTTC. It codes for CASRLEGARNYGYTF. The V call is TRBV12-2, the J call TRBJ1-2; the table's D call, TRBD1, was not checked against the DNA. TRBV12-2 is recorded as a pseudogene. The CDR3 spans 15 residues.

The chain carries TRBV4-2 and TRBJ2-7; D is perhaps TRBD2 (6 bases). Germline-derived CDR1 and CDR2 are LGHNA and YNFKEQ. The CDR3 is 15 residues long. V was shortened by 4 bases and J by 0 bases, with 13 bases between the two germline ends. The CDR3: CASSPTRDFSYEQYF. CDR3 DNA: TGTGCCAGCAGCCCTACCCGGGACTTCTCCTACGAGCAGTACTTC.

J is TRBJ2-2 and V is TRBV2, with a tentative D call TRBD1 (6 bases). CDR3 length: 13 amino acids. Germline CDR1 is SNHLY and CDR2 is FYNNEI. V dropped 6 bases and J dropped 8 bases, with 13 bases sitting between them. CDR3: CASRGYRVGELFF. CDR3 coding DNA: TGTGCCAGCAGGGGATACAGGGTGGGGGAGCTGTTTTTT. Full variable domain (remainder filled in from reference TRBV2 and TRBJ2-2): EPEVTQTPSHQVTQMGQEVILRCVPISNHLYFYWYRQILGQKVEFLVSFYNNEISEKSEIFDDQFSVERPDGSNFTLKIRSTKLEDSAMYFCASRGYRVGELFFGEGSRLTVL.

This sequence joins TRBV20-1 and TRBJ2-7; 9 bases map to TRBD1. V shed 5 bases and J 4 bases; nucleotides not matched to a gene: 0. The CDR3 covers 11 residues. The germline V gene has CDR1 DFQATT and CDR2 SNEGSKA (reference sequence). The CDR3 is CSAGQGYEQYF. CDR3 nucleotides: TGCAGTGCTGGACAGGGGTACGAGCAGTACTTC.

CDR3 sequence: CASSVLGAPMNTEAFF. The CDR3 nucleotides read TGTGCCAGCAGTGTTCTTGGGGCCCCGATGAACACTGAAGCTTTCTTT. The V and J genes are TRBV5-5 and TRBJ1-1; possible D gene TRBD1, 5 bases. The germline gives CDR1 SGHKS, CDR2 YYEKEE (reference sequence). The CDR3 sequence is 16 residues long. V shed 5 bases and J shed 0 bases, with 17 bases lying between them.

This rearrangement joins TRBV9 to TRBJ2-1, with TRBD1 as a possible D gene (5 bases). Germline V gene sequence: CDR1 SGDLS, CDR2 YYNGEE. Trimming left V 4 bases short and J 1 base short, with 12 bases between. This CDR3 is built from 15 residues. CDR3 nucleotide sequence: TGTGCCAGCAGCAAGACAGTCTTGTCCTACAATGAGCAGTTCTTC. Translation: CASSKTVLSYNEQFF.

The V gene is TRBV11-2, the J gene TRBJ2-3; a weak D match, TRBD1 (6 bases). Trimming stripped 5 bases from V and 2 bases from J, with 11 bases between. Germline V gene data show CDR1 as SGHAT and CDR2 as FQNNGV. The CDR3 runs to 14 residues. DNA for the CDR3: TGTGCCAGCAGCCGCCAGGGGAACACAGATACGCAGTATTTT. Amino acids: CASSRQGNTDTQYF. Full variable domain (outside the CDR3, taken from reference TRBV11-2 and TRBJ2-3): EAGVAQSPRYKIIEKRQSVAFWCNPISGHATLYWYQQILGQGPKLLIQFQNNGVVDDSQLPKDRFSAERLKGVDSTLKIQPAKLEDSAVYLCASSRQGNTDTQYFGPGTRLTVL.

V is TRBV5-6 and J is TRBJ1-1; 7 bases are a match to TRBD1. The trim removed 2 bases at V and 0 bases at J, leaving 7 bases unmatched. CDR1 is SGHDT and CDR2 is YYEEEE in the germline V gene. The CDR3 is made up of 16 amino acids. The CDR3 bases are TGTGCCAGCAGCTTCTGGACAGGCATTATGAACACTGAAGCTTTCTTT. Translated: CASSFWTGIMNTEAFF.